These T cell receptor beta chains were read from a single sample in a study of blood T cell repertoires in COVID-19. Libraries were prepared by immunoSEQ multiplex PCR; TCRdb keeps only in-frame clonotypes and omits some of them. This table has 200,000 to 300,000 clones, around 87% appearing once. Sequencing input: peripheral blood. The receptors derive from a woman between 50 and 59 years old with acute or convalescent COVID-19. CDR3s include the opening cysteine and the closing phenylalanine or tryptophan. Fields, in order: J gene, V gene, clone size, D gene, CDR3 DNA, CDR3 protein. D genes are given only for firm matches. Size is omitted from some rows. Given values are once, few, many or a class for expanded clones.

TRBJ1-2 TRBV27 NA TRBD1 TGTGCCAGCAGCAGAGTCGGCGCGAAGGGACAGCATTATGGCTACACCTTC CASSRVGAKGQHYGYTF
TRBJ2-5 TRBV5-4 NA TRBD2 TGTGCCAGCAGCTTACTAGCGGATGAAGAGACCCAGTACTTC CASSLLADEETQYF
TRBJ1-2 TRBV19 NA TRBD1 TGTGCCAGTAGACAGGGACAGTCCTATGGCTACACCTTC CASRQGQSYGYTF
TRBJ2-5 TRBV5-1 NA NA TGCGCCAGCAGCTTGGTAGAGACCGGGGTCACCCAGTACTTC CASSLVETGVTQYF
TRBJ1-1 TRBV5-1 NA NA TGCGCCAGCAGCTTGGTTGGCAGGGGGAACACTGAAGCTTTCTTT CASSLVGRGNTEAFF
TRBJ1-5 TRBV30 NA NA TGTGCCTGGAGCCGCGCAGGCAACCACAATCAGCCCCAGCATTTT CAWSRAGNHNQPQHF
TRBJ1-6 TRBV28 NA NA TGTGCCAGTTTGGCAGGGCCCCATTCACCCCTCCACTTT CASLAGPHSPLHF
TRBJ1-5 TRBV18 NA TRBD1 TGTGCCAGCTCACCCCCGGGACAGGGGGCAGAACAGCCCCAGCATTTT CASSPPGQGAEQPQHF
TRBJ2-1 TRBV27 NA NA TGTGCCAGCAGTTTAGATGGCGTGGAGGGCTACAATGAGCAGTTCTTC CASSLDGVEGYNEQFF
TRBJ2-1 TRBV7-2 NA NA TGTGCCAGCAGCTCACGAACAGGGACCTACAATGAGCAGTTCTTC CASSSRTGTYNEQFF
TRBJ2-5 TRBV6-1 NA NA TGTGCCAGCAGTGAGGGATCCGGGGTTGAGACCCAGTACTTC CASSEGSGVETQYF
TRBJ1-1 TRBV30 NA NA TGTGCCTGGATACAGGGTAAATTTTCGGCTTTCTTT CAWIQGKFSAFF
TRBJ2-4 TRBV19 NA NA TGTGCCAGTAGTACCGGGTCTCCGGGTAGTATTCAGTACTTC CASSTGSPGSIQYF
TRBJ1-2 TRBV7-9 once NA TGTGCCAGCAGCTTAAGCAGCAGGTTCTATGGCTACACCTTC CASSLSSRFYGYTF
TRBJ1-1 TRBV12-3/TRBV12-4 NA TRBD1 TGTGCCAGCAGCGACAGGGGGAACACTGAAGCTTTCTTT CASSDRGNTEAFF
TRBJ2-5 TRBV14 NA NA TGTGCCAGCAGCCAAGATATCGAGGATTTGGAGACCCAGTACTTC CASSQDIEDLETQYF
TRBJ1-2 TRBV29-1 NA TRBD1 TGCAGCGTTGAGGCAACGGACAGGGGGACCTATGGCTACACCTTC CSVEATDRGTYGYTF
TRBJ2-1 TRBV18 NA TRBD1 TGTGCCAGCTCACCACCGGGACAGTTGAACAATGAGCAGTTCTTC CASSPPGQLNNEQFF
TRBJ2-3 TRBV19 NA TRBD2 TGTGCCAGTAAGCGGACTAGCGGGAGCACAGATACGCAGTATTTT CASKRTSGSTDTQYF
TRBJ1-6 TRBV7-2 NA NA TGTGCCAGCAGCTCAAGACAGCAGGCACCCCTCCACTTT CASSSRQQAPLHF
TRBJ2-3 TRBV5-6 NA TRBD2 TGTGCCAGCAGCACCCTCGGTGGTAGCGGGATCACAGATACGCAGTATTTT CASSTLGGSGITDTQYF
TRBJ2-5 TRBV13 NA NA TGTGCCAGCAGCCCCCGGGAACAAGAGACCCAGTACTTC CASSPREQETQYF
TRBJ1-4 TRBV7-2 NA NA TGTGCCAGCAGCTTAGGGGGAGGGGATGAAAAACTGTTTTTT CASSLGGGDEKLFF
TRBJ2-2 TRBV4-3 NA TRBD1 TGCGCCAGCAGCCAAGAACCTGGGACAGGGGGCACCGGGGAGCTGTTTTTT CASSQEPGTGGTGELFF
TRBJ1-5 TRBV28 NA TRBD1 TGTGCCAGCAGTTTATTCACAGGGGGTAATCAGCCCCAGCATTTT CASSLFTGGNQPQHF
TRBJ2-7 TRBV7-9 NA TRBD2 TGTGCCAGCAGCTTAGTACGCGCGGGAGGGTTCCACGAGCAGTACTTC CASSLVRAGGFHEQYF
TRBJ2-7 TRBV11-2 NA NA TGTGCCAGCAGCTTAAATTCCGGGACAACCTACGAGCAGTACTTC CASSLNSGTTYEQYF
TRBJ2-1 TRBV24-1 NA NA TGTGCCACCAGTGAGGTCGGCAGGGAGCAGTTCTTC CATSEVGREQFF
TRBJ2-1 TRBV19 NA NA TGTGCCACCACTACAGGGTTCAGGTACAATGAGCAGTTCTTC CATTTGFRYNEQFF
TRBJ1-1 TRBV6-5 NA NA TGTGCCAGCAGTTACGGACAGAAAGCTTTCTTT CASSYGQKAFF
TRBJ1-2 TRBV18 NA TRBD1 TGTGCCAGCACGACAGGGGGAAACTATGGCTACACCTTC CASTTGGNYGYTF
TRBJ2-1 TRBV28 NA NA TGTGTCTGCCATACCGCGGGAACTACAAATGAGCAGTTCTTC CVCHTAGTTNEQFF
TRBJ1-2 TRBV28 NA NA TGTGCCAGCAGTTCCATATACAGGACTAACTATGGCTACACCTTC CASSSIYRTNYGYTF
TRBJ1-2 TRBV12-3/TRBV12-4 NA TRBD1 TGTGCCAGCCAGGGGGGAGTAGGTTATGGCTACACCTTC CASQGGVGYGYTF
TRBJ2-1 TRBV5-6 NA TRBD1 TGTGCCAGCAGCCCCTTGGGACAGAGCTCCTACAATGAGCAGTTCTTC CASSPLGQSSYNEQFF
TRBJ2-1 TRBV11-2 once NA TGTGCCAGCAGCCCAGGGGGGAAGCAGTTCTTC CASSPGGKQFF
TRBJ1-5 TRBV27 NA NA TGTGCCAGCAGTTTTCGAGTCAGGTACCCGGGAGAACAGAACAATCAGCCCCAGCATTTT CASSFRVRYPGEQNNQPQHF
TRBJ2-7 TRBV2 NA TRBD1 TGTGCCAGCAGGAGGGACAGGGGGGGATACGAGCAGTACTTC CASRRDRGGYEQYF
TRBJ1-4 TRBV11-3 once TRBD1 TGTGCCAGCAGCTTAGGCGAGACAGGGTCTAATGAAAAACTGTTTTTT CASSLGETGSNEKLFF
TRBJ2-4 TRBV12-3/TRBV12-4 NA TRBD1 TGTGCCAGCACTGTGACAGGGGAAAACATTCAGTACTTC CASTVTGENIQYF
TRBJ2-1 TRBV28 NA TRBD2 TGTGCCAGCAGTTCGACTAGCGCGCCGAGATACAATGAGCAGTTCTTC CASSSTSAPRYNEQFF
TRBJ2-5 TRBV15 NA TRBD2 TGTGCCACCAGAGGACTAGCGGGAGTAGGGGAGACCCAGTACTTC CATRGLAGVGETQYF
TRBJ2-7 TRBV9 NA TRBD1 TGTGCCAGCAGCGGCGTCCCGGGACAGGGTGCGTACGAGCAGTACTTC CASSGVPGQGAYEQYF
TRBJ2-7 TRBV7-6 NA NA TGTGCCAGCAGCTGGCGGTCACAGGTCGGGGAGCAGTACTTC CASSWRSQVGEQYF
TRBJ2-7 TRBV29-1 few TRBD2 TGCAGCGTTGGGGGGGGAGAGCAGTACTTC CSVGGGEQYF
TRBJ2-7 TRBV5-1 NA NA TGCGCCAGCAGCTTGTGGCCAGGGGAGATGGACGAGCAGTACTTC CASSLWPGEMDEQYF
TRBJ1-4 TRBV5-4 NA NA TGTGCCAGCAGCTTGGGTTCCGAGTGGAAACTGTTTTTT CASSLGSEWKLFF
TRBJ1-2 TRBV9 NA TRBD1 TGTGCCAGCAGCGTGGACGGACAGGGGGCGCTTGACTATGGCTACACCTTC CASSVDGQGALDYGYTF
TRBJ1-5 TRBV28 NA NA TGTGCCAGCCAAGAAAGGGACTACAATCAGCCCCAGCATTTT CASQERDYNQPQHF
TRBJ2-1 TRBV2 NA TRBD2 TGTGCCAGCAGTGTTTCTAGGCGGGAGAGCAATGAGCAGTTCTTC CASSVSRRESNEQFF
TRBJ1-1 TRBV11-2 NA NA TGTGCCAGCAGCTTAAACGGGGGACCCCCTGAAGCTTTCTTT CASSLNGGPPEAFF
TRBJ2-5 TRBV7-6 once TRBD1 TGTGCCAGCAGCGAAGAGGACAGGGGAGACCAAGAGACCCAGTACTTC CASSEEDRGDQETQYF